The clone carrying this TCR beta chain was counted a single time. The source of the sample is a study of memory CD4+ T cells and cytomegalovirus serostatus. Method: immunoSEQ multiplex PCR; TCRdb's copy keeps in-frame clones and lacks some. Of tens of thousands of clones in the sample, 70% to 80% were seen once. The length of the CDR3 is 12 residues. V was clipped by 6 bases and J by 8 bases, with 13 bases between them. Germline CDR1 is SNHLY and CDR2 is FYNNEI. The sort gate was single viable CD3+CD4+CD8-CD45RO+ cells for memory CD4+ T cells. Positive selection with CD4 microbeads enriched total CD4+ T cells.

The gene calls are TRBV2 and TRBJ1-2, with D unresolved. The sequenced sample consisted of memory CD4+ T cells from blood. The source is an adult in good health and CMV-seropositive. Written as DNA, the CDR3 is TGTGCCAGCAGCGGGCCCCGACGAGGCTACACCTTC. Amino acids: CASSGPRRGYTF.